This T cell receptor (beta chain) comes out of a study of vaccination and CD4 T cells after COVID-19 (dated by TCRdb to the early 2020s). At the level of the whole study: SARS-CoV-2 positivity had been established in the convalescent patients by nasal swab PCR, and mild disease was recorded in nine of these patients and severe disease in one. Post-COVID blood samples were collected from convalescent patients a median of about 92 days after diagnosis, with a range of roughly 35 to 180 days. In under 13 COVID-19 convalescent patients and 4 infection-naive healthy vaccine recipients, researchers compared the spike-specific CD4+ TCR repertoire from before mRNA vaccination with the repertoire from after. The time from the second vaccine dose to post-vaccine blood sampling had a median of roughly 79 days and ranged from roughly 13 to 241 days. Each participant got two doses of either the Pfizer-BioNTech BNT162b2 vaccine (n=8) or the Moderna mRNA-1273 vaccine (n=2). In control cultures, a CEFX viral epitope pool was used as positive control, an HIV-1 Nef peptide pool was used as negative control, or no peptide was added. The convalescent cohort comprised six males and four females, including two Hispanic individuals, seven Caucasians, two Asians and one multiracial person. Overlapping spike peptide pools from SARS-CoV-2 and from the common cold coronaviruses HCoV-NL63, HCoV-OC43 and HCoV-229E were used as culture stimuli.

Via the germline V gene (reference sequence), CDR1 is DFQATT and CDR2 SNEGSKA. The CDR3, from cysteine to phenylalanine, totals 17 residues. Only the CDR3 portion is preserved as DNA: 51 bases, with reading frame beginning at the first base. Relative to germline, V is missing 5 bases and J is missing 6 bases, with 11 bases of the junction outside any gene match. Beyond this particular receptor, the publication reports: Although the median number of SARS-CoV-2-reactive clonotypes went up from some 23 after infection to roughly 40 after vaccination, the increase was not significant. Among convalescent patients, a median roughly 84% of the SARS-CoV-2-reactive clones seen after vaccination appeared only after vaccination, which suggests priming specific to the vaccine. The number of convalescent patients in the study was relatively small, and the study did not examine early timepoints following natural infection. Nearly all vaccine-specific clones in convalescent patients (304 of 307) were mono-reactive for SARS-CoV-2 spike rather than cross-reactive with common cold coronaviruses.

This clonotype appeared a few times. No antigen is known for it. Base quality data are lacking; no much larger clone is found one base away. Receptors were amplified or captured by PCR. TCR sequencing of DNA from cultured CD4+ T cells used the Oncomine TCR Beta short-read assay at the Johns Hopkins FTIC core. Genomic DNA was extracted from the cultured CD4+ T cells with the QIAamp micro DNA kit. Oncomine TCR Beta libraries from cultured CD4+ T cells were pooled using unique dual indexes and sequenced on an Illumina iSeq 100. From the authors' description of their analysis: Non-productive sequences were filtered out, and CDR3s that did not start with C, did not end with F or W, or were shorter than 7 amino acids were discarded. The MANAFEST web application was used to identify antigen-specific clonotypes by comparing peptide-stimulated wells against reference wells and other culture wells. To be called positive, a clone needed an FDR below 0.05, an odds ratio above 5, and a productive frequency above 0.1% in at least two of three replicate wells. Cross-reactive clonotypes were defined as significantly expanded in both SARS-CoV-2 spike wells and at least one common cold coronavirus spike condition. Using R version 3.6.1, CDR3 homology was evaluated through Levenshtein distances (stringdist) along with unrooted phylogenetic trees (ape). The raw public data were reprocessed by TCRdb itself: fastp quality trimming at Q25, MiXCR clonotype calling, in-frame beta chains only. Rows with a matching CDR3 protein are joined into one entry that keeps the most common DNA and genes. The V and J calls were not made by the authors but by TCRdb's processing. A total of about 15,000 distinct CDR3 sequences appear in this sample, 50% to 65% of them only once. The ten largest clones add up to about 9.4% of the sample.

The treatment or condition label corresponds to: roughly nine-day PBMC culture with coronavirus spike peptide pools or control peptides (ViraFEST assay). The study used the ViraFEST assay, which expanded antigen-specific T cells with peptide pools and then identified expanded clonotypes by TCR sequencing. The convalescent patients' positive SARS-CoV-2 PCR tests fell between March and December 2020, which was before the Alpha, Beta and Delta variants emerged in the United States. Each well held 2.2 million or so PBMCs cultured with 9 to 10 ug/ml peptide pools in IMDM containing 5% human AB serum and 7.5 to 10 IU/ml IL-2. Half of the culture medium was replaced with fresh IL-2-containing medium on days 3 and 7. Once the cells had been in culture for roughly 10 days, the EasySep CD4+ T cell isolation kit was used to isolate CD4+ T cells by negative selection. PBMCs were separated from whole blood using Ficoll-Paque Plus gradient centrifugation and then either used fresh or cryopreserved at -140C. Each culture condition was generally run in triplicate wells.

The chain was built from TRBV20-1 and TRBJ2-1; 15 of the junction bases match TRBD2. Sequencing used CD4+ T cells from blood, cultured in vitro, obtained before SARS-CoV-2 vaccination. This TCR was sampled from a human donor who had recovered from COVID-19. The DNA reads TGCAGTGCTTCTGGGGGGACTAGCGGGAGGAGGGGCAATGAGCAGTTCTTC. It translates to CSASGGTSGRRGNEQFF.